The present TCR beta chain was sequenced within a study of response to subunit inactivated influenza vaccine (dated by TCRdb to 2016 to 2019). For the study in its entirety: Deep quantitative profiling of the T cell receptor repertoire was used in the study to follow responses to a trivalent subunit inactivated influenza vaccine.

This clonotype has a count of ten or more. The antigen this receptor binds is unknown. Base qualities are missing; no much larger clone stands one base away. According to the germline V gene, CDR1 reads SGHTA and CDR2 reads FQGNSA. The CDR3 spans 14 residues, from the cysteine through the phenylalanine. Just the 42-base CDR3 DNA is kept, in frame starting at base 1. The junction shows trimming of 8 bases on V and 5 bases on J, and the gene matches do not reach 6 bases of it. General conclusions and limits of the study: The authors proposed that each seasonal influenza vaccination may bring in only a limited number of new T cells.

Library preparation used RT-PCR. Sequencing took place on an Illumina HiSeq 2500. In-frame beta chains were kept once TCRdb had trimmed the public reads at Q25 with fastp and called clones with MiXCR. Rows are combined by CDR3 protein, so each entry shows the most common genes and DNA. The sample records hundreds of thousands of distinct CDR3 sequences, about 15% of which are singletons. The ten most abundant clones make up less than 9% of the sample. Sequencing used PBMCs from blood, obtained around 15 days before vaccination. This TCR came from a man aged 45-65 years who received an inactivated influenza vaccine. Donor details come from another sample of the same person, matched by shared clones. The chain couples TRBV7-2 to TRBJ1-4; 9 of the junction bases match TRBD1. The DNA sequence follows: TGTGCCAGCTGCTCCGGGACAGGGAATGAAAAACTGTTTTTT. Its translation reads: CASCSGTGNEKLFF. The CDR3, completed at both ends by the reference TRBV7-2 and TRBJ1-4 genes, gives the full variable domain GAGVSQSPSNKVTEKGKDVELRCDPISGHTALYWYRQSLGQGLEFLIYFQGNSAPDKSGLPSDRFSAERTGGSVSTLTIQRTQQEDSAVYLCASCSGTGNEKLFFGSGTQLSVL.